The sequence of this T cell receptor beta chain was determined in a study of siplizumab effects on memory and regulatory T cells (dated by TCRdb to between 2017 and 2020). About the full investigation: The study looked at the effect of siplizumab, an anti-CD2 antibody, on alloreactive T-cell subsets in allogeneic mixed lymphocyte reactions made from human PBMCs. Summary of the overall study and its limitations: Because sequences at frequencies below about 10^-5 were poorly captured, only a minor fraction of alloreactive clones could be mapped back to unstimulated subsets. A naive or memory phenotype could not be assigned to roughly 80-95% of proliferating CD4+ or CD8+ clones. No functional confirmation was obtained for the suppressive function of proliferating Tregs from siplizumab cultures. Unstimulated naive T cells appeared to be more diverse than memory T cells, and naive cells seemed to make a substantial contribution to the alloresponse. Siplizumab significantly lowered the cumulative frequency of alloreactive sequences that could be traced to unstimulated CD4+ memory T cells. Among mappable alloreactive CD4+ clones, an average Treg-derived fraction of about 70% was observed with siplizumab, compared with 26.9% in control reactions.

The method was the immunoSEQ multiplex PCR assay. Each sample had roughly 90,000 TCR templates assayed by the deep sequencing platform. Genomic DNA extracted from sorted T cells was used for TCRbeta CDR3 sequencing. In the source study's methods: Clonal analysis of TCRbeta CDR3 data was done in the R programming language. Alloreactive CD4+ and CD8+ clones were identified by comparing unstimulated samples to CFSE-low samples taken after the reaction. Alloreactive CD4+ clones were assigned to regulatory or non-regulatory origin by matching sequences to sorted unstimulated Treg and non-Treg repertoires. TCRdb's version of the immuneACCESS table is confined to in-frame rearrangements and falls short of the full clone set. An unresolved V gene accounts for under half of the shortfall where checked; the remainder is of unknown origin. The DNA gave D and trimming, while V, J and clone size come from that table. The sample includes more than 85,000 clones, with roughly 92% observed a single time. The ten largest clonotypes hold 1% to 1.5% of the sample.

TCRbeta CDR3 sequencing was performed on sorted unstimulated T cells and on proliferating T cells recovered from mixed lymphocyte reactions. Fresh whole blood from over 8 HLA-typed healthy donors was used to isolate PBMCs. Points on this clone: Its specific antigen is unknown. The record has no base qualities; no much larger clone is one base away. The sample contains more than one DNA sequence encoding this CDR3.

V sheds 0 bases and J sheds 3 bases, leaving 6 bases between their ends. CDR1 and CDR2 are read off the germline V gene as SGHRS and YFSETQ. From its cysteine to its phenylalanine, the CDR3 spans 13 amino acids. Just CDR3 DNA is preserved here, 39 bases in frame from base 1. The sequence links TRBV5-1 to TRBJ1-2, with no confidently assigned D gene. Sequencing was performed on CD4+ T cells sorted from blood. The receptor comes from a human donor in good health. This receptor carries the CDR3 CASSLGTDYGYTF. The DNA sequence is TGCGCCAGCAGCTTGGGTACAGACTATGGCTACACCTTC. Reference TRBV5-1 and TRBJ1-2 genes cover what lies past the CDR3, so the full variable domain is KAGVTQTPRYLIKTRGQQVTLSCSPISGHRSVSWYQQTPGQGLQFLFEYFSETQRNKGNFPGRFSGRQFSNSRSEMNVSTLELGDSALYLCASSLGTDYGYTFGSGTRLTVV.